The entry that follows covers one T cell receptor (beta chain) sequence. The antigen remains unidentified. Carried by the TCR beta cDNA libraries were unique molecular identifiers. T cells numbering about 0.95 to 10 million gave rise to a few hundred thousand cDNA molecules. TCRdb re-analysed the PCR reads in MiXCR, keeping a single row per CDR3 protein. The data show 380,000 or so distinct CDR3 sequences, roughly 35% seen once. This sample was included in a study of post-analysis software for immune sequencing data. Study-wide findings and caveats: F measure clustering grouped samples strongly by preparation batch. Multiple sclerosis patients had significantly lower normalized Chao1 diversity than controls.

This TCR was sampled from a girl aged 10-17 years with multiple sclerosis. Sequencing was done on a sample of blood.

CDR3 DNA: TGTGCCAGCAGTTCTGGAGGGGTGACAGATACGCAGTATTTT. Translated, it gives CASSSGGVTDTQYF. The chain has TRBV28 and TRBJ2-3, with a possible D match to TRBD2 (6 bases). The CDR3 loop spans 14 amino acids. V lost 4 bases and J lost 3, with 11 bases in between. In germline, CDR1 is MDHEN, CDR2 SYDVKM.